Detailed here is one T cell receptor (beta chain). Its antigen remains unidentified. This sample was taken from a study of shared clonotypes between healthy human individuals. Study in general: There were three CD4 naive, three CD4 memory, two CD8 naive and one CD8 memory plates per donor.

Data came from immunoSEQ multiplex PCR; TCRdb stores just in-frame clones and leaves some out. This table has around 700,000 clones, more than 70% appearing once. The CDR3 is made up of 15 amino acids. Germline V gene lookup returns CDR1 SGHAT and CDR2 FQNNGV. With V trimmed by 4 bases and J by 3 bases, 7 bases remained unmatched. General study points: The study generally estimated greater richness for naive than memory subsets. Investigators expected sequencing depth to affect clonotype sharing among donors.

The clonotype was recovered from a woman in her twenties or thirties in good health. The chain links TRBV11-2 to TRBJ2-7; 9 positions match TRBD2. The source material was memory CD4+ T cells sorted from blood. Described subset: CD45RA-negative fraction. CDR3 DNA sequence: TGTGCCAGCAGCTCGGGAGGTAGCGGGAGCTACGAGCAGTACTTC. This translates into CASSSGGSGSYEQYF.